This entry describes one T cell receptor (beta chain). Its antigen is still unknown. TCRdb's table, derived via immunoSEQ multiplex PCR, lists solely in-frame clones and lacks some. The table records 40,000 to 55,000 clones, roughly 80% of them present only once. The sample comes from a study of Ad26.COV2.S vaccination and SARS-CoV-2 variants. The V and J ends lost 4 bases and 5 bases respectively, with 17 bases between them. The CDR3 loop spans 15 amino acids. Germline CDR1 and CDR2: MNHEY and SVGAGI. General study findings and limits: Using TCR breadth and depth analyses may have led to underestimated total T cell responses.

The sequenced sample was peripheral blood, obtained after recovery from COVID-19. The source of this sequence is a human donor who had recovered from COVID-19. The chain joins TRBV6-5 to TRBJ2-5, with D possibly TRBD1 on 5 matching bases. This chain's CDR3 is CASSSQVAIGETQYF. As DNA, the CDR3 is TGTGCCAGCAGTTCACAGGTCGCGATCGGGGAGACCCAGTACTTC.